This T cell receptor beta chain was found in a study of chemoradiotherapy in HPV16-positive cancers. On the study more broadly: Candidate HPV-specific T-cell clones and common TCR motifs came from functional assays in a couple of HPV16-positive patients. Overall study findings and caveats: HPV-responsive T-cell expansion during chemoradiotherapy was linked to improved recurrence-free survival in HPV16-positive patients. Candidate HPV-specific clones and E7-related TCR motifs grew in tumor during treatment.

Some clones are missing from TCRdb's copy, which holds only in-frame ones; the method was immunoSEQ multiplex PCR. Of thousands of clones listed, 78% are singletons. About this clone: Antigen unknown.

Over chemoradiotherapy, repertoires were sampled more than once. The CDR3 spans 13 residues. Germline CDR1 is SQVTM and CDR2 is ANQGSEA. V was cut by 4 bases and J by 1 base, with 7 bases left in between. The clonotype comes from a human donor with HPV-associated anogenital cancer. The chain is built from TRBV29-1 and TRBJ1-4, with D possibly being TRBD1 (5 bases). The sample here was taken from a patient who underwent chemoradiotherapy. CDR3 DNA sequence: TGCAGCGTTGTCGGGGGAACTAATGAAAAACTGTTTTTT. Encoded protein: CSVVGGTNEKLFF.